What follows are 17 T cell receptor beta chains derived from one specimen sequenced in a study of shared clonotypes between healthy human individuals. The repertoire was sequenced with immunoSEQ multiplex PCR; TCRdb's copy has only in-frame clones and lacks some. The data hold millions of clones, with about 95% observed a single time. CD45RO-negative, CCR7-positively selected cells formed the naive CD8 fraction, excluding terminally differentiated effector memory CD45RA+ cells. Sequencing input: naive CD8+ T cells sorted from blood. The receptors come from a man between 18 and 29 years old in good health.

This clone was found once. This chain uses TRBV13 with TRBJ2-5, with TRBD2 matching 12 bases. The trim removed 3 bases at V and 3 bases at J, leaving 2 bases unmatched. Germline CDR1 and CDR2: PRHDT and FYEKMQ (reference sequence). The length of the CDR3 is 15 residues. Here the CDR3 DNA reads TGTGCCAGCAGCTTTGGACTAGCGGGAAAAGAGACCCAGTACTTC. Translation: CASSFGLAGKETQYF.

In DNA form, the CDR3 reads TGCGCCAGCAGCCAAGACAGGGGATCGTGGGGCGGCTACACCTTC. Protein product: CASSQDRGSWGGYTF. V gene TRBV4-3 combines with J gene TRBJ1-2; possibly TRBD1 for D (6 bases). This CDR3 has 15 amino acids. Germline assignment: CDR1 LGHNA and CDR2 YSLEER. V lost 0 bases and J lost 8, with 16 bases in between.

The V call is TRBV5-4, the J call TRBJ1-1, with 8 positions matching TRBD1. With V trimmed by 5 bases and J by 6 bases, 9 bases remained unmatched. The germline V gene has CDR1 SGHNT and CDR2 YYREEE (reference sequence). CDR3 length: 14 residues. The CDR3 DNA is TGTGCCAGCAGTTTTGGACAGGGCTACGCTGAAGCTTTCTTT. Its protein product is CASSFGQGYAEAFF.

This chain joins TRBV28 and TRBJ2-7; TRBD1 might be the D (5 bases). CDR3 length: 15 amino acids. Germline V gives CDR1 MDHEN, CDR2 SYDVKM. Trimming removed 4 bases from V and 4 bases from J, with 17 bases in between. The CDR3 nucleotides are TGTGCCAGCAGTTCCCCCGGCCAGGGCCCATACGAGCAGTACTTC. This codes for CASSSPGQGPYEQYF.

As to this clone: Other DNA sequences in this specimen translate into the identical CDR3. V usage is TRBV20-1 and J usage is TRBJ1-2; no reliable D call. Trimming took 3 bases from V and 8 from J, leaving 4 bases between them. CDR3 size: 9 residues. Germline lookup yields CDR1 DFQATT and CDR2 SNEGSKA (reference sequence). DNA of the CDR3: TGCAGTGCTAGGGACGGCTACACCTTC. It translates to CSARDGYTF.

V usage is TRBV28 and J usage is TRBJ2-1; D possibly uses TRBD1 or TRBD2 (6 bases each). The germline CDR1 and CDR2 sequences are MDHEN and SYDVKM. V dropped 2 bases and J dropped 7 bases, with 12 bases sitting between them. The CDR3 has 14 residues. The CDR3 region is CASSLLGAGNEQFF. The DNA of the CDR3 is TGTGCCAGCAGTTTACTGGGGGCGGGAAATGAGCAGTTCTTC.

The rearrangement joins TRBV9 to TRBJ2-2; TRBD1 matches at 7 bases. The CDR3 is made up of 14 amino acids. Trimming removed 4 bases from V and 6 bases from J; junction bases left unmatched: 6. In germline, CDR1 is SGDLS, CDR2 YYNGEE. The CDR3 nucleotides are TGTGCCAGCAGCCATGACAGGGTTCCCGGGGAGCTGTTTTTT. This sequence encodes CASSHDRVPGELFF.

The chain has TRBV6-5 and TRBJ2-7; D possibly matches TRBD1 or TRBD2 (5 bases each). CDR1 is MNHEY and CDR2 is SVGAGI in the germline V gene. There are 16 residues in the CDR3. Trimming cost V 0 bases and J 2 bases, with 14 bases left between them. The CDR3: CASSYSIGAMTYEQYF. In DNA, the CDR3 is TGTGCCAGCAGTTACTCGATCGGGGCTATGACCTACGAGCAGTACTTC.

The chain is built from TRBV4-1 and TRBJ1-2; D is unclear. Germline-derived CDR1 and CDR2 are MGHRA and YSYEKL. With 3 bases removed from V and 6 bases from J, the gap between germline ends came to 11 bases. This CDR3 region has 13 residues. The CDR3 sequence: CASSHGRMDGYTF. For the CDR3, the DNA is TGCGCCAGCAGCCACGGCAGGATGGATGGCTACACCTTC.

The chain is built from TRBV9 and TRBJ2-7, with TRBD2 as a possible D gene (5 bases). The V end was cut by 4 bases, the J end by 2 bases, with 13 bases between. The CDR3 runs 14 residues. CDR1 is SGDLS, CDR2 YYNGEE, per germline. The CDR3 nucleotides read TGTGCCAGCAGCCCAGACGGGGAACCCTACGAGCAGTACTTC. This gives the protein CASSPDGEPYEQYF.

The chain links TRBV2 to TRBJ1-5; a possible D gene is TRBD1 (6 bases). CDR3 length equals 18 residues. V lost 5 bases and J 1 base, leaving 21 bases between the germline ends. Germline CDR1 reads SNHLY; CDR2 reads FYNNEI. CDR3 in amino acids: CASSQNQRVGTSNQPQHF. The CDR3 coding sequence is TGTGCCAGCAGTCAAAACCAACGGGTTGGGACAAGCAATCAGCCCCAGCATTTT. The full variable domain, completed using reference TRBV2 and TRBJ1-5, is EPEVTQTPSHQVTQMGQEVILRCVPISNHLYFYWYRQILGQKVEFLVSFYNNEISEKSEIFDDQFSVERPDGSNFTLKIRSTKLEDSAMYFCASSQNQRVGTSNQPQHFGDGTRLSIL.

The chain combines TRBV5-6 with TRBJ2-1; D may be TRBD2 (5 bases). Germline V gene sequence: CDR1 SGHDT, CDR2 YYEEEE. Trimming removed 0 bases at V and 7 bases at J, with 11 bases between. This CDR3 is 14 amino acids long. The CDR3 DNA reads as TGTGCCAGCAGCTTGGGTGTTGGCGGGAATGAGCAGTTCTTC. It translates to CASSLGVGGNEQFF.

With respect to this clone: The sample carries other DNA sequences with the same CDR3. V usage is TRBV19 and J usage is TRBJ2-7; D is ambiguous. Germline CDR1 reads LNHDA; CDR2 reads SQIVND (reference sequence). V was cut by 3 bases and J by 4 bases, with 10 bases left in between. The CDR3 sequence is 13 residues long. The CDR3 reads CASSMGGGYEQYF. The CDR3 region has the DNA TGTGCCAGTAGTATGGGTGGCGGTTACGAGCAGTACTTC.

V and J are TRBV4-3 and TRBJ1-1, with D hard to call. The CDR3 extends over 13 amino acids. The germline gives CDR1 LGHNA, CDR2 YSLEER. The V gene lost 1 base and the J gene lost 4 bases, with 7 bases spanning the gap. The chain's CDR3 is CASSQGQTTEAFF. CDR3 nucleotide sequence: TGCGCCAGCAGCCAAGGCCAGACCACTGAAGCTTTCTTT.

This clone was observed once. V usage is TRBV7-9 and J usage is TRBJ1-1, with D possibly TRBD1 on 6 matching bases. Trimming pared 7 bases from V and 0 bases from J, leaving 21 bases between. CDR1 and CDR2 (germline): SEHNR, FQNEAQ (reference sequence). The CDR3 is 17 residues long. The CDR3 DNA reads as TGTGCCAGCATACCCCGGGACATACAATCGGTGAACACTGAAGCTTTCTTT. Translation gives CASIPRDIQSVNTEAFF.

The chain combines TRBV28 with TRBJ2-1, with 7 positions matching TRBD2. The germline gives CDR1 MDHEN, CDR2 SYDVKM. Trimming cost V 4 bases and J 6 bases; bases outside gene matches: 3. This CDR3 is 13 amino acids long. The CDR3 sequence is CASSYGTTNEQFF. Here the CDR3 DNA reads TGTGCCAGCAGTTACGGGACTACCAATGAGCAGTTCTTC.

This chain's CDR3 is CAISTSGSYNEQFF. CDR3 sequence (DNA): TGTGCCATCAGTACTAGCGGTTCCTACAATGAGCAGTTCTTC. The V and J genes are TRBV10-3 and TRBJ2-1; 8 positions match TRBD2. The CDR3 length is 14 residues. Losses at the gene ends were 5 bases for V and 1 base for J; bases not matched to a gene: 1. The germline V gene encodes CDR1 ENHRY and CDR2 SYGVKD.